This T cell receptor (beta chain) was profiled in a study of beta chain features in type 1 diabetes. Across the whole study: In age, gender and cell yields, patients were similar to healthy donors. Study-level results: Comparison showed that naive, central memory and Treg TCRB repertoires appeared more similar among patients than among healthy donors.

To note about this clone: Antigen specificity is unknown.

A sort by CD45RO/CCR7/CD25/CD127/CD95/CD27 yielded CD4+ naive, central memory, regulatory and stem cell-like memory cells. The sequenced template was cDNA made from the entire isolated RNA. Profiling relied on immunoSEQ multiplex PCR, and the TCRdb table lists in-frame clones only, not all of them. Of around 500,000 clones in the sample, over 25% were seen once. The sample comprised naive CD4+ T cells from blood. This clonotype originated in a man between 18 and 35 years old in good health.

CDR3: CASSVEWAAREQYF. CDR3 DNA: TGTGCCAGCAGCGTAGAATGGGCTGCCCGCGAGCAGTACTTC. The chain joins TRBV9 to TRBJ2-7; no reliable D call. CDR1 SGDLS and CDR2 YYNGEE come from the germline V gene. V lost 0 bases to trimming and J lost 6 bases, with 13 bases between them. CDR3 length equals 14 residues. The variable domain in full, with the rest retrieved from reference TRBV9 and TRBJ2-7, is DSGVTQTPKHLITATGQRVTLRCSPRSGDLSVYWYQQSLDQGLQFLIQYYNGEERAKGNILERFSAQQFPDLHSELNLSSLELGDSALYFCASSVEWAAREQYFGPGTRLTVT.